The 32 T cell receptor beta chains below come from one sample, sequenced in a study of monozygotic twins with inflammatory bowel disease. Reanalyzing the 5' RACE reads, TCRdb keeps one entry per CDR3 protein, without DNA. There are fewer than 110,000 distinct CDR3 sequences in the sample, with 1.9% held by the top ten. Sequencing input: blood. The origin of the receptors is a human donor with ulcerative colitis or Crohn's disease, or a healthy co-twin of an affected twin (not recorded which).

The chain joins TRBV9 to TRBJ2-1; TCRdb proposes TRBD1, but this gene call is untestable without DNA. The CDR3 spans 14 residues. Germline V gene sequence: CDR1 SGDLS, CDR2 YYNGEE. The CDR3 protein is CASSVTPGSNEQFF.

The CDR3 loop is CSTGPGPVSTDTQYF. The gene calls are TRBV20-1 and TRBJ2-3; TCRdb names TRBD1, which stays unverified in the absence of DNA. This CDR3 region has 15 residues. Germline V gene lookup returns CDR1 DFQATT and CDR2 SNEGSKA (reference sequence).

The chain couples TRBV29-1 to TRBJ2-5; checking the TCRdb D call of TRBD1 is not possible without DNA. CDR1 is SQVTM, CDR2 ANQGSEA, per germline. CDR3 length equals 12 residues. The CDR3 sequence is CSVAGGQETQYF.

The chain is built from TRBV30 and TRBJ2-5. Germline lookup yields CDR1 GTSNPN and CDR2 SVGIG (reference sequence). The CDR3 has 13 amino acids. The CDR3 is CAWSTGLVETQYF. The full variable domain, its missing parts supplied by reference TRBV30 and TRBJ2-5, is SQTIHQWPATLVQPVGSPLSLECTVEGTSNPNLYWYRQAAGRGLQLLFYSVGIGQISSEVPQNLSASRPQDRQFILSSKKLLLSDSGFYLCAWSTGLVETQYFGPGTRLLVL.

J is TRBJ2-1 and V is TRBV7-2. Per germline, CDR1 SGHTA and CDR2 FQGNSA. This CDR3 has 15 residues. The chain's CDR3 is CASSLARIVYNEQFF.

The CDR3 sequence is CASSSDRGRNTIYF. This chain uses TRBV7-2 with TRBJ1-3; TCRdb's D call, TRBD1, is unchecked because there is no DNA. Germline V lookup: CDR1 SGHTA, CDR2 FQGNSA. The CDR3 extends over 14 amino acids.

The V gene is TRBV6-1, the J gene TRBJ1-2; there is no DNA to check the TCRdb D call of TRBD1. This CDR3 has 15 residues. Germline V gene sequence: CDR1 MNHNS, CDR2 SASEGT. The CDR3 reads CASSEAGVAGYGYTF.

This sequence joins TRBV7-2 and TRBJ2-1; TCRdb's D call of TRBD2 is untestable without DNA. Germline CDR1 reads SGHTA; CDR2 reads FQGNSA. The CDR3 is 15 residues long. The CDR3 is CASSLIVTSSNEQFF.

The chain is built from TRBV28 and TRBJ2-1; as DNA is missing, the TRBD1 call by TCRdb cannot be tested. Germline V gives CDR1 MDHEN, CDR2 SYDVKM. CDR3 length: 15 amino acids. The CDR3: CASSSQGGAYNEQFF.

V is TRBV15 and J is TRBJ2-7; TCRdb proposes TRBD2, but this gene call is untestable without DNA. The CDR3 is made up of 15 amino acids. Per the germline V gene, CDR1 is LNHNV and CDR2 is YYDKDF (reference sequence). The CDR3 is CATSRDRGFSYEQYF.

The CDR3 here is CASSSGANYEQYF. The chain carries TRBV18 and TRBJ2-7; absent DNA, TCRdb's TRBD1 call cannot be checked. The CDR3 contains 13 residues. Germline V gene sequence: CDR1 KGHSH, CDR2 LQKENI.

This chain joins TRBV20-1 and TRBJ2-7; absent DNA, TCRdb's TRBD2 call cannot be checked. The CDR3 has 15 amino acids. The germline V gene has CDR1 DFQATT and CDR2 SNEGSKA (reference sequence). CDR3 residues: CSARIAGGLSYEQYF.

The rearrangement joins TRBV20-1 to TRBJ2-7; checking the TCRdb D call of TRBD2 is not possible without DNA. The CDR3 length is 15 residues. Germline assignment: CDR1 DFQATT and CDR2 SNEGSKA (reference sequence). CDR3 residues: CSARDQTSGRYEQYF.

The V and J genes are TRBV19 and TRBJ2-1; the TCRdb call, TRBD2, lacks DNA for checking. CDR1 and CDR2 from the germline V gene are LNHDA and SQIVND (reference sequence). This CDR3 spans 13 amino acids. The CDR3: CASSIGGAYEQFF.

J is TRBJ2-3 and V is TRBV9; TCRdb's D call, TRBD2, is unchecked because there is no DNA. The CDR3 runs to 16 residues. CDR1 and CDR2 from the germline V gene are SGDLS and YYNGEE. This CDR3 is CASSGKGLAVGDTQYF.

V gene TRBV28 combines with J gene TRBJ1-2; the D call of TRBD1 rests on TCRdb alone, since no DNA is present to check it. The CDR3 length is 14 residues. CDR1 is MDHEN and CDR2 is SYDVKM in the germline V gene. CDR3 loop: CASRDGTLGYGYTF.

This chain uses TRBV18 with TRBJ2-1; the TCRdb call, TRBD2, lacks DNA for checking. This CDR3 region has 16 residues. Looked up from germline, CDR1 is KGHSH and CDR2 is LQKENI. The CDR3 spells CASSLRQRGSYNEQFF.

The chain couples TRBV5-1 to TRBJ2-6; TCRdb returns TRBD1, unconfirmable since there is no DNA. This CDR3 region has 15 residues. The germline gives CDR1 SGHRS, CDR2 YFSETQ. Here the CDR3 reads CASSDGGPGANVLTF. The full variable domain, in which reference TRBV5-1 and TRBJ2-6 provide the parts outside the CDR3, is KAGVTQTPRYLIKTRGQQVTLSCSPISGHRSVSWYQQTPGQGLQFLFEYFSETQRNKGNFPGRFSGRQFSNSRSEMNVSTLELGDSALYLCASSDGGPGANVLTFGAGSRLTVL.

The chain couples TRBV28 to TRBJ2-1; TCRdb's assignment of TRBD2 cannot be checked, as there is no DNA. This CDR3 is built from 15 residues. CDR1 is MDHEN, CDR2 SYDVKM, per germline. Here the CDR3 reads CASQAGGLSYNEQFF.

V is TRBV15 and J is TRBJ2-2. CDR1 is LNHNV, CDR2 YYDKDF, per germline (reference sequence). CDR3 length: 13 residues. CDR3 amino acids: CATSRVRLGELFF.

The CDR3 region is CASSRAGFFDGYTF. The V call is TRBV5-1, the J call TRBJ1-2; TCRdb indicates TRBD1, and absent DNA this call remains unverified. The CDR3 totals 14 residues. Per the germline V gene, CDR1 is SGHRS and CDR2 is YFSETQ.

V usage is TRBV5-5 and J usage is TRBJ2-2; TCRdb outputs TRBD1, but without DNA this stays unchecked. Germline V gene data show CDR1 as SGHKS and CDR2 as YYEKEE (reference sequence). The CDR3 contains 16 residues. This CDR3 is CASSTPDRANTGELFF. Variable domain in full (rest from reference TRBV5-5 and TRBJ2-2): DAGVTQSPTHLIKTRGQQVTLRCSPISGHKSVSWYQQVLGQGPQFIFQYYEKEERGRGNFPDRFSARQFPNYSSELNVNALLLGDSALYLCASSTPDRANTGELFFGEGSRLTVL.

The chain has TRBV29-1 and TRBJ2-5. The germline gives CDR1 SQVTM, CDR2 ANQGSEA. This CDR3 spans 13 amino acids. The CDR3 reads CSANPRQQETQYF.

V usage is TRBV5-4 and J usage is TRBJ2-1; the D gene TCRdb calls, TRBD1, cannot be checked with no DNA. The CDR3 runs 13 residues. Germline V lookup: CDR1 SGHNT, CDR2 YYREEE (reference sequence). The CDR3 protein is CASREIGGQKQFF.

The V call is TRBV7-8, the J call TRBJ2-4; absent DNA, TCRdb's TRBD1 call cannot be checked. The germline V gene has CDR1 SGHVS and CDR2 FQNEAQ. The CDR3 is 15 amino acids. CDR3 residues: CASRPGQGFENIQYF.

The chain carries TRBV7-8 and TRBJ2-1; the D call from TCRdb, TRBD2, cannot be confirmed without DNA. Germline V gives CDR1 SGHVS, CDR2 FQNEAQ. This CDR3 region has 20 residues. CDR3 amino acids: CASSSGGLAGGLRTFNEQFF.

The V call is TRBV9, the J call TRBJ2-1; TCRdb selects TRBD1, and the lack of DNA leaves this call unchecked. This CDR3 is 16 amino acids long. Germline assignment: CDR1 SGDLS and CDR2 YYNGEE. The CDR3: CASTLAAHDSQGEQFF.

The J gene is TRBJ1-3, the V gene TRBV5-4. The CDR3 extends over 15 amino acids. Per germline, CDR1 SGHNT and CDR2 YYREEE (reference sequence). The CDR3 region is CASSHWGRKGNTIYF.

The CDR3: CAISEWTARQSSRAFF. The chain couples TRBV10-3 to TRBJ1-1. The CDR3 loop spans 16 amino acids. Per the germline V gene, CDR1 is ENHRY and CDR2 is SYGVKD.

The rearrangement links TRBV7-2 to TRBJ2-4; TCRdb proposes TRBD1, but this gene call is untestable without DNA. The length of the CDR3 is 15 residues. Germline V gene sequence: CDR1 SGHTA, CDR2 FQGNSA. CDR3 region: CASSFGGGHKNIQYF.

The V and J genes are TRBV12-3 or TRBV12-4 and TRBJ2-6; the TCRdb call, TRBD1, lacks DNA for checking. The CDR3 is made up of 17 amino acids. CDR3: CASSPQVRGRRANVLTF.

This sequence joins TRBV20-1 and TRBJ1-1; the TCRdb D gene call, TRBD1, has no DNA to confirm it. Germline V CDR1 and CDR2: DFQATT, SNEGSKA (reference sequence). This CDR3 spans 11 amino acids. The chain's CDR3 is CSAIGGREAFF.